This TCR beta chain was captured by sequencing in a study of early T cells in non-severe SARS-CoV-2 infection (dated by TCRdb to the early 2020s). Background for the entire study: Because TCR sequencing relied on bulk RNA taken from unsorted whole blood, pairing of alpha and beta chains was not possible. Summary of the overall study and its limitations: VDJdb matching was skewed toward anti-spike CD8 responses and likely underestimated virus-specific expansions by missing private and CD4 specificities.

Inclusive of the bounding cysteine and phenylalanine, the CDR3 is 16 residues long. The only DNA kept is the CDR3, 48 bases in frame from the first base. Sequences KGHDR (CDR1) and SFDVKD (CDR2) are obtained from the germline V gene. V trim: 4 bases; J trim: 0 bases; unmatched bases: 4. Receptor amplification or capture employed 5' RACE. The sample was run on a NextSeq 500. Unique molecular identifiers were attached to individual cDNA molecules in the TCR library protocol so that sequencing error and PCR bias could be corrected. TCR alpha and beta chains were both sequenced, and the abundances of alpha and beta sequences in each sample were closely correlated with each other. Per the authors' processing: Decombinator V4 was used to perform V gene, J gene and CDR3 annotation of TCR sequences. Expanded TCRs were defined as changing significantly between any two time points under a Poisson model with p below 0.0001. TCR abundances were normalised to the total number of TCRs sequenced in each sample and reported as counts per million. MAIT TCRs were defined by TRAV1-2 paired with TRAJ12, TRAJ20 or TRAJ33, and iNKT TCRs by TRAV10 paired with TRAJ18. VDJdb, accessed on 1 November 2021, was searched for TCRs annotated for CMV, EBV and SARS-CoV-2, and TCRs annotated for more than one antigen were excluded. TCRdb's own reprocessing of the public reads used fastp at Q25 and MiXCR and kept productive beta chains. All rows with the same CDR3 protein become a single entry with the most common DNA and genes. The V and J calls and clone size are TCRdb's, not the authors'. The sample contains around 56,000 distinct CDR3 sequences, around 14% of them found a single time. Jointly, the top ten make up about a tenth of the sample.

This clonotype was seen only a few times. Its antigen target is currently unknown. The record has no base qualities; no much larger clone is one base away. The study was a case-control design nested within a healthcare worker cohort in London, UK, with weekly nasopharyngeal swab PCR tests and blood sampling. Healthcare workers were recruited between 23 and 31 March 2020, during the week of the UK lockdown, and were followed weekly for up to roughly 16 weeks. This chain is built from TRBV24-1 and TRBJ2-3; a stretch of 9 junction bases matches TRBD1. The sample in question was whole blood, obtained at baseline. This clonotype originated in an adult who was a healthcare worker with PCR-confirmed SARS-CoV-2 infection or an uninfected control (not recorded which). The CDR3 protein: CATSDPQGASTDTQYF. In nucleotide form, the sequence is TGTGCCACCAGTGACCCACAGGGGGCGAGCACAGATACGCAGTATTTT.